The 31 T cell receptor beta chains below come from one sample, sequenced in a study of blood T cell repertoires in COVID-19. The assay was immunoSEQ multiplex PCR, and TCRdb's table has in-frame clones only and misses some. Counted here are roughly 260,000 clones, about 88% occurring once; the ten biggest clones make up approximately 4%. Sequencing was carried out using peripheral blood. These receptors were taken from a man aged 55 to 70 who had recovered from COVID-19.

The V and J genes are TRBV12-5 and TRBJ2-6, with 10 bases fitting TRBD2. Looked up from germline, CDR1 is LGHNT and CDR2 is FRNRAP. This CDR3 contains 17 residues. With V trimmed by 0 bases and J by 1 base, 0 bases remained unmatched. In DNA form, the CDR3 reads TGTGCTAGTGGTTTGGTACTAGCGGGGTCTGGGGCCAACGTCCTGACTTTC. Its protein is CASGLVLAGSGANVLTF.

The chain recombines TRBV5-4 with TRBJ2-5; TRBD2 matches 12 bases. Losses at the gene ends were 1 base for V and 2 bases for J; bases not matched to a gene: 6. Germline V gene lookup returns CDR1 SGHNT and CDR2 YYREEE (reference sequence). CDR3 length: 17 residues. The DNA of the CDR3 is TGTGCCAGCAGCTTGAGACTAGCGGGGGTAGGACAAGAGACCCAGTACTTC. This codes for CASSLRLAGVGQETQYF.

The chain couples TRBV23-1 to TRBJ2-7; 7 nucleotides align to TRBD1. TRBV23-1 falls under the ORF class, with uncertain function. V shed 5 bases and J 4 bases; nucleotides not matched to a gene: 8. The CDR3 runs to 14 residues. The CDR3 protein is CASSWTGEEYEQYF. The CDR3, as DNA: TGCGCCAGCAGTTGGACAGGTGAGGAGTACGAGCAGTACTTC.

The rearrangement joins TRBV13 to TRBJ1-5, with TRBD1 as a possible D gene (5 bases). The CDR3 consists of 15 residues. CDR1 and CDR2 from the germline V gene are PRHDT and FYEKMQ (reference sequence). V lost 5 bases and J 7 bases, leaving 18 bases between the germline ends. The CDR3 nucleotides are TGTGCCAGCAGCAGTGGCGGCCAGGGCGGCCAGCCCCAGCATTTT. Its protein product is CASSSGGQGGQPQHF.

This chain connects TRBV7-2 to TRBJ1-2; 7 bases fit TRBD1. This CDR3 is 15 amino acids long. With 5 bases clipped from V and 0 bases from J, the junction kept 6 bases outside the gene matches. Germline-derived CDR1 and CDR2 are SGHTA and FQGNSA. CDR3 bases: TGTGCCAGCAGCCCGGACAGGCGCACTAACTATGGCTACACCTTC. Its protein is CASSPDRRTNYGYTF.

This chain's CDR3 is CASSRQTGYNEQFF. In DNA form, the CDR3 reads TGTGCCAGCAGCCGACAGACCGGCTACAATGAGCAGTTCTTC. This chain connects TRBV14 to TRBJ2-1; D is possibly TRBD1 (5 bases). Per germline, CDR1 SGHDN and CDR2 FVKESK. The CDR3 covers 14 residues. Trimming stripped 4 bases from V and 3 bases from J, with 10 bases between.

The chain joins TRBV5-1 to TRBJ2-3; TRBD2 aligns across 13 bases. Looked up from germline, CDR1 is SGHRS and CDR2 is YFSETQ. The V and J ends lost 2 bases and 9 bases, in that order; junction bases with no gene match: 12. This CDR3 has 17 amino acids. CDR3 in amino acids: CASSFPSTSGGANTQYF. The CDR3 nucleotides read TGCGCCAGCAGCTTCCCCTCAACTAGCGGGGGGGCCAACACGCAGTATTTT.

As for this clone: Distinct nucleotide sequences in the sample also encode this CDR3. The DNA of the CDR3 is TGTGCCAGCTCACCAGACAGTAACTATGGCTACACCTTC. It is translated as CASSPDSNYGYTF. The chain recombines TRBV18 with TRBJ1-2, with a tentative D call TRBD1 (5 bases). Germline V gives CDR1 KGHSH, CDR2 LQKENI. The CDR3 length is 13 residues. V lost 2 bases to trimming and J lost 1 base, with 5 bases between them.

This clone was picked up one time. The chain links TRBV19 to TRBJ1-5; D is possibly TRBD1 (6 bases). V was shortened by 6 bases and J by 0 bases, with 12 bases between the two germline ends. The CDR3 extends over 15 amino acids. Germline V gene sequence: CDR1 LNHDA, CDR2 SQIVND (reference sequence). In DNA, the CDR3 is TGTGCCAGTAGCGGACAGAGAGATAGCAATCAGCCCCAGCATTTT. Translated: CASSGQRDSNQPQHF. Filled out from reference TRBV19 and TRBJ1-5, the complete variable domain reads DGGITQSPKYLFRKEGQNVTLSCEQNLNHDAMYWYRQDPGQGLRLIYYSQIVNDFQKGDIAEGYSVSREKKESFPLTVTSAQKNPTAFYLCASSGQRDSNQPQHFGDGTRLSIL.

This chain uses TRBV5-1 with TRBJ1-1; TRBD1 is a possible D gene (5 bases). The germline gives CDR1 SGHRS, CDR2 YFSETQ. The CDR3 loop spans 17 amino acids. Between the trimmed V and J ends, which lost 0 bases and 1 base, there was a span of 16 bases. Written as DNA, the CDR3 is TGCGCCAGCAGCTTGGCCGGAGTGCAGGGCTCGAACACTGAAGCTTTCTTT. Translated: CASSLAGVQGSNTEAFF.

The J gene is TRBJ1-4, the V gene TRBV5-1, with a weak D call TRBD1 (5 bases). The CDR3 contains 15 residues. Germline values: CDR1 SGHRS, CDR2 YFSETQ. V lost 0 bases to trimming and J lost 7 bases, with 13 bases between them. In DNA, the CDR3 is TGCGCCAGCAGCTTGGAAGGCAGGGATGGTGAAAAACTGTTTTTT. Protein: CASSLEGRDGEKLFF.

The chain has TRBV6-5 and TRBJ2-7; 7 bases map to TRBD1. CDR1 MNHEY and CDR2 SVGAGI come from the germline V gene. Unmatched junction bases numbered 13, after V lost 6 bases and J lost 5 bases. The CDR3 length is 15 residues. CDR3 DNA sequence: TGTGCCAGCAGCGCGGACAGGCCATGGGGCCACGAGCAGTACTTC. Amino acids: CASSADRPWGHEQYF.

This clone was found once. The CDR3 DNA is TGCGCCAGCAGCGCCGGGGGGGTGTACAATGAGCAGTTCTTC. Protein: CASSAGGVYNEQFF. This chain links TRBV5-1 with TRBJ2-1, with 8 positions matching TRBD2. The CDR3 is made up of 14 amino acids. Germline V gives CDR1 SGHRS, CDR2 YFSETQ. V shed 4 bases and J 4 bases; nucleotides not matched to a gene: 4.

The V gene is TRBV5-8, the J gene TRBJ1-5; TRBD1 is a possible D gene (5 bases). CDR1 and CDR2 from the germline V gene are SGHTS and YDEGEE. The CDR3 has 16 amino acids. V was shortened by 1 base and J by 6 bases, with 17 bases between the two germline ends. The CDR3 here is CASSLNVNRFSQPQHF. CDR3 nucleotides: TGTGCCAGCAGCTTGAACGTTAACAGGTTCTCTCAGCCCCAGCATTTT.

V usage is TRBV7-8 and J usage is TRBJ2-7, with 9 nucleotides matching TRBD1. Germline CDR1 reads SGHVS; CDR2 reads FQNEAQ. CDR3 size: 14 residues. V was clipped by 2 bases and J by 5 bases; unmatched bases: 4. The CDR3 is CASSLWTGANEQYF. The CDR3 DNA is TGTGCCAGCAGCTTATGGACAGGGGCCAACGAGCAGTACTTC.

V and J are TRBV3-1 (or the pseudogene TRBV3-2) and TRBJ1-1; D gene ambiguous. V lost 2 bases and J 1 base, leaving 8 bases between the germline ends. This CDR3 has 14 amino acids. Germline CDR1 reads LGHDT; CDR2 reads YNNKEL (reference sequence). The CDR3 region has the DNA TGTGCCAGCAGCCAAATCAGACAGAACACTGAAGCTTTCTTT. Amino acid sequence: CASSQIRQNTEAFF.

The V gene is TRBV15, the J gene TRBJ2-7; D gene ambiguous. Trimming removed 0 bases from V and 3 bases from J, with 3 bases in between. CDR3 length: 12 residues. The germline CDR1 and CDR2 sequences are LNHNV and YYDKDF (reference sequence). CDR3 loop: CATSRDRYEQYF. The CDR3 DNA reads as TGTGCCACCAGCAGAGATCGCTACGAGCAGTACTTC.

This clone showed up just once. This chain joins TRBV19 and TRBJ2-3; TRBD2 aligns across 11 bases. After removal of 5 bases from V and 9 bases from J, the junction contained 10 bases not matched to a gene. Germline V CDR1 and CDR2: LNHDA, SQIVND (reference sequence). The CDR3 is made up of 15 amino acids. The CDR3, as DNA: TGTGCCAGTAGTCCGTTAGCGGGGGGGCCTGGAACGCAGTATTTT. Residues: CASSPLAGGPGTQYF.

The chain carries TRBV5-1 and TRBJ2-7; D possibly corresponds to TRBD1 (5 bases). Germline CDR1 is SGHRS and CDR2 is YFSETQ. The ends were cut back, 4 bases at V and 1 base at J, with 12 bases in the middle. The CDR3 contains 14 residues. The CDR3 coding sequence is TGCGCCAGCAGCCCCCAGACAGCGTCCTACGAGCAGTACTTC. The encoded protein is CASSPQTASYEQYF. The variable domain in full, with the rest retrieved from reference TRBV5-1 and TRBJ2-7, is KAGVTQTPRYLIKTRGQQVTLSCSPISGHRSVSWYQQTPGQGLQFLFEYFSETQRNKGNFPGRFSGRQFSNSRSEMNVSTLELGDSALYLCASSPQTASYEQYFGPGTRLTVT.

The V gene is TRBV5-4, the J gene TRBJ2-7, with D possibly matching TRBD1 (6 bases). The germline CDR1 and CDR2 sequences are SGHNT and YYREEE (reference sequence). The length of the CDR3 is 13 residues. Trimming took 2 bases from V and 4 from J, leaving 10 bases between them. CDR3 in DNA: TGTGCCAGCAGCTTCTCTGGACAGTACGAGCAGTACTTC. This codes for CASSFSGQYEQYF.

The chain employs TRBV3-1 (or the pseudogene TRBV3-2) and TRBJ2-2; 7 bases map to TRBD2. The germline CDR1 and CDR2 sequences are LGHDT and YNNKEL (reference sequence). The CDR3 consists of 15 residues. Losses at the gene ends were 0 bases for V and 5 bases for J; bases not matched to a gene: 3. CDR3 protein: CASSQEERETGELFF. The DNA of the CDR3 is TGTGCCAGCAGCCAAGAGGAGCGGGAAACCGGGGAGCTGTTTTTT.

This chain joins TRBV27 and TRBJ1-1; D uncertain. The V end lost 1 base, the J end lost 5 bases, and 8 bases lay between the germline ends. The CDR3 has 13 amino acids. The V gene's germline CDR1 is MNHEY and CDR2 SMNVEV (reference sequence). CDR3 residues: CASSLFRGTEAFF. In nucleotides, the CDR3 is TGTGCCAGCAGTTTATTCCGAGGGACTGAAGCTTTCTTT.

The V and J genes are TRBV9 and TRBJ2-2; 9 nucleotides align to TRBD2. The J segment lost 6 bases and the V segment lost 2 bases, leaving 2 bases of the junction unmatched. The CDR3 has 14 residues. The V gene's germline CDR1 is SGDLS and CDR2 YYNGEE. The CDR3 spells CASSVAGGPGELFF. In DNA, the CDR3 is TGTGCCAGCAGCGTCGCGGGGGGGCCCGGGGAGCTGTTTTTT.

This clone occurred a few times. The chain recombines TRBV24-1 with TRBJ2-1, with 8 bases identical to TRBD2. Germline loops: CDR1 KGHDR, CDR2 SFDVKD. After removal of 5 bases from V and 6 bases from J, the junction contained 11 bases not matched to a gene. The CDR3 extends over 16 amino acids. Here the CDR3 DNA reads TGTGCCACCAGTGGTACGGGGGGGGCAGCAATCAATGAGCAGTTCTTC. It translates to CATSGTGGAAINEQFF.

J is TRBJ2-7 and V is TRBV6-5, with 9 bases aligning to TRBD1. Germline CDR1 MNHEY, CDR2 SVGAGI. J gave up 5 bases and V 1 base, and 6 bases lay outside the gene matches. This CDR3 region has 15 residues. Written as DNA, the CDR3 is TGTGCCAGCAGTTACTATGGGACAGGGTTCGACGAGCAGTACTTC. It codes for CASSYYGTGFDEQYF.

DNA of the CDR3: TGTGCCAGCTCACTGACCCGGGACAGGGCCTCCTACGAGCAGTACTTC. Translated, it gives CASSLTRDRASYEQYF. This chain connects TRBV18 to TRBJ2-7, with 9 bases lining up with TRBD1. Trimming removed 4 bases from V and 0 bases from J; junction bases left unmatched: 7. Germline loops: CDR1 KGHSH, CDR2 LQKENI. This CDR3 is built from 16 residues.

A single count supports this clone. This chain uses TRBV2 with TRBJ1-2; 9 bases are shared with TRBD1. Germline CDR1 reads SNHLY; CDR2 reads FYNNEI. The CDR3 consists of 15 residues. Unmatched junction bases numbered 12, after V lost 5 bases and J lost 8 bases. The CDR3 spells CASSRSGQGYGGYTF. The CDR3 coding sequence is TGTGCCAGCAGTAGATCGGGACAGGGATATGGAGGCTACACCTTC.

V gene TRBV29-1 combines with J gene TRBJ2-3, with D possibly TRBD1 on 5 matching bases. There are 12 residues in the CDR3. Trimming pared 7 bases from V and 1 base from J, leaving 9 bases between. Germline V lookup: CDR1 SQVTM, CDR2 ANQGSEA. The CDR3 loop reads CSGQWGTDTQYF. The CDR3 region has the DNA TGCAGCGGACAGTGGGGCACAGATACGCAGTATTTT.

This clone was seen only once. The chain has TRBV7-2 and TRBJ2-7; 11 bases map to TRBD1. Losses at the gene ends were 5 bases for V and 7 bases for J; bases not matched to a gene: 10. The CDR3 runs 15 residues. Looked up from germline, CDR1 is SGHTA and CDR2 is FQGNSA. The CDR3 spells CASSARGDRGNEQYF. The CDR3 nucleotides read TGTGCCAGCAGCGCGCGGGGGGACAGGGGGAATGAGCAGTACTTC.

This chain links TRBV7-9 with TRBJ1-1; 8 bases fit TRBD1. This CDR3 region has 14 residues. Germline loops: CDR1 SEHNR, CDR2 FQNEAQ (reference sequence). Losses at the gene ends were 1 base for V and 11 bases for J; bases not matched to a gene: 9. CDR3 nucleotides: TGTGCCAGCAGCTTAGACCGGACAGGGAAGACGGCTTTCTTT. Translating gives CASSLDRTGKTAFF.

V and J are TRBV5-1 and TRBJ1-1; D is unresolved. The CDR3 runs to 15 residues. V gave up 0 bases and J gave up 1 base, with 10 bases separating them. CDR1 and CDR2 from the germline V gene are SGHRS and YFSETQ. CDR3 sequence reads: CASSLASMGNTEAFF. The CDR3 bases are TGCGCCAGCAGCTTGGCTAGCATGGGGAACACTGAAGCTTTCTTT.